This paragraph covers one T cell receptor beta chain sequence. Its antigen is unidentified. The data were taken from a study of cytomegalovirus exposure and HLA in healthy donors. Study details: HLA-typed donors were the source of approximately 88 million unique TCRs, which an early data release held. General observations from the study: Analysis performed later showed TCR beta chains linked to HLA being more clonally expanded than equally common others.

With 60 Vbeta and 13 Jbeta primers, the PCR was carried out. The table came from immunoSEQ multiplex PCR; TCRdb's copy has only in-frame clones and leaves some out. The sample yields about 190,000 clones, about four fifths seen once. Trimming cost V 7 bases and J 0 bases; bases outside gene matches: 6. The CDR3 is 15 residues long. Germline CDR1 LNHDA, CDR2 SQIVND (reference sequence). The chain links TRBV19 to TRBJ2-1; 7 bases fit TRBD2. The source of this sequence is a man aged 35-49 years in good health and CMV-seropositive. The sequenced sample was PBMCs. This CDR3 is CASTLAVSSYNEQFF. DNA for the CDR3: TGTGCCAGTACCCTAGCGGTGAGCTCCTACAATGAGCAGTTCTTC.